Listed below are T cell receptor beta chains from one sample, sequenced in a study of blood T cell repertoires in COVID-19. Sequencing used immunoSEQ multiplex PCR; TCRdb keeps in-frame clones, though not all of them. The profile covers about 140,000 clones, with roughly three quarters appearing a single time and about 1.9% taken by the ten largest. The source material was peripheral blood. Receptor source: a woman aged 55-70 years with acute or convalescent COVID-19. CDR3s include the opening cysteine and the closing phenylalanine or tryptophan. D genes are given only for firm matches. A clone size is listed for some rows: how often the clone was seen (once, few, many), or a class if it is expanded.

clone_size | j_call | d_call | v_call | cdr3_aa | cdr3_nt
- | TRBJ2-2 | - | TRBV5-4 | CASSGGGSRELFF | TGTGCCAGCAGCGGGGGCGGGTCCCGGGAGCTGTTTTTT
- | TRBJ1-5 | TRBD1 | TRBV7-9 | CASSRTGGDQPQHF | TGTGCCAGCAGCCGAACAGGGGGCGATCAGCCCCAGCATTTT
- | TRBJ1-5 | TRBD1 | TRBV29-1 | CSVRTGYGNQPQHF | TGCAGCGTCCGGACAGGGTATGGCAATCAGCCCCAGCATTTT
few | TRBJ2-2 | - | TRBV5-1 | CASSLPGELFF | TGCGCCAGCAGCCTACCAGGGGAGCTGTTTTTT
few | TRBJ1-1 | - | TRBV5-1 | CASSLASPNTEAFF | TGCGCCAGCAGCTTGGCCTCTCCCAACACTGAAGCTTTCTTT
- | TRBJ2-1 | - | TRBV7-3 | CASSLGVVNEQFF | TGTGCCAGCAGCTTAGGAGTCGTCAATGAGCAGTTCTTC
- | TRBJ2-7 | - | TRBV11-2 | CASSPDNRAEQYF | TGTGCCAGCAGCCCCGATAACAGGGCCGAGCAGTACTTC
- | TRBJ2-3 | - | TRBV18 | CASSQVAAITDTQYF | TGTGCCAGCTCCCAAGTAGCGGCCATCACAGATACGCAGTATTTT
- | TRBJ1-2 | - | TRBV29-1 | CSVRAGGGYGYTF | TGCAGCGTTAGGGCGGGCGGAGGCTATGGCTACACCTTC
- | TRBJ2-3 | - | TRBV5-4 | CASSLPAAAGAQYF | TGTGCCAGCAGCCTCCCAGCCGCCGCAGGGGCGCAGTATTTT
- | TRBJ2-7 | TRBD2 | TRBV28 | CASSLGTSVGEQYF | TGTGCCAGCAGTTTAGGGACTAGTGTGGGTGAGCAGTACTTC
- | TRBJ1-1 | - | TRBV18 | CASSPGSTEAFF | TGTGCCAGCTCACCAGGGAGTACTGAAGCTTTCTTT
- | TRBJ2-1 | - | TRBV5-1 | CASSLDGSSYNEQFF | TGCGCCAGCAGCTTGGACGGGAGCTCCTACAATGAGCAGTTCTTC
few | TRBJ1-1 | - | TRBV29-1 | CSVLTGANTEAFF | TGCAGCGTTCTGACAGGCGCGAACACTGAAGCTTTCTTT
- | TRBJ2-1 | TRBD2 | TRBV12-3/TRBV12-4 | CASSPGLAGQFF | TGTGCCAGCAGTCCAGGACTAGCGGGACAGTTCTTC
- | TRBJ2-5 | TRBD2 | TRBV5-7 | CASSSPRLAGGHVQETQYF | TGTGCCAGCAGCTCCCCCCGACTAGCGGGAGGTCATGTCCAAGAGACCCAGTACTTC
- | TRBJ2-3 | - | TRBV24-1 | CATSDSNLDPQYF | TGTGCCACCAGTGATTCTAATCTAGATCCGCAGTATTTT
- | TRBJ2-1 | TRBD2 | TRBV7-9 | CASSSTHGGRTNDEQFF | TGTGCCAGCAGCTCTACTCATGGCGGGAGAACTAACGATGAGCAGTTCTTC
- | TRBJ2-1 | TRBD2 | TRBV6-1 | CASSEGLAGLPEQFF | TGTGCCAGCAGTGAAGGACTAGCGGGGCTCCCTGAGCAGTTCTTC
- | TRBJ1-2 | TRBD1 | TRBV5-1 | CASSLSGTGYGYTF | TGCGCCAGCAGCTTGTCCGGGACAGGCTATGGCTACACCTTC
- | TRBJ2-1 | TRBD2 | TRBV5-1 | CASSSSGRQYNEQFF | TGCGCCAGCAGCTCTAGCGGGAGGCAATACAATGAGCAGTTCTTC
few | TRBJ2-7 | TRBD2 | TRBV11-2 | CASSFQLAGASEQYF | TGTGCCAGCAGCTTCCAACTAGCGGGAGCAAGCGAGCAGTACTTC
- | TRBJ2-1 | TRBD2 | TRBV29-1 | CSAIGLAGGGEQFF | TGCAGCGCCATAGGACTAGCGGGAGGGGGTGAGCAGTTCTTC
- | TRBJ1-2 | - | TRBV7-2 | CASSFRGASTGGYTF | TGTGCCAGCAGCTTCCGGGGGGCATCAACGGGTGGCTACACCTTC